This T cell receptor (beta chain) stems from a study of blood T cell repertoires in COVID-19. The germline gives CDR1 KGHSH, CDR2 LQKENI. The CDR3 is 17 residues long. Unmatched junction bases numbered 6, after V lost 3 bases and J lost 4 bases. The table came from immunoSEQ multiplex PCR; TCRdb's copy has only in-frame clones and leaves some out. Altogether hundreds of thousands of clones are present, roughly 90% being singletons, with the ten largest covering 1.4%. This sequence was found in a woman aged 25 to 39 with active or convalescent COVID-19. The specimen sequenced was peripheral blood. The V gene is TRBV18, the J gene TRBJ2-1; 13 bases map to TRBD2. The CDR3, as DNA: TGTGCCAGCTCACCGGGACTAGCGGGATTGTTTTACAATGAGCAGTTCTTC. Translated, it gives CASSPGLAGLFYNEQFF.